The subject of this entry is one T cell receptor beta chain. The germline V and J ends were trimmed by 8 bases and 3 bases, with 15 bases remaining between them. This CDR3 has 14 residues. The germline V gene has CDR1 MNHEY and CDR2 SVGAGI. PCR amplification relied on 60 Vbeta primers (plus 13 Jbeta primers). Here immunoSEQ multiplex PCR was the method, and the copy in TCRdb shows in-frame clones only, minus some. Of 100,000 or so clones in the sample, 70% to 80% were seen once. The sample originates from a study of cytomegalovirus exposure and HLA in healthy donors. The material sequenced was PBMCs. The TCR was taken from a woman aged 18-29 years in good health and CMV-seropositive. V gene TRBV6-5 combines with J gene TRBJ2-3; D perhaps matches TRBD2 (5 bases). CDR3 coding DNA: TGTGCCAGCGGGGATTCTGGGAGAACAGATACGCAGTATTTT. Protein product: CASGDSGRTDTQYF.